Shown below are 27 T cell receptor beta chains from a single sample sequenced in a study of blood T cells in healthy people across ages. With a J-beta primer mix and a sample-barcoded 5' primer, a second PCR ran about 7 to 11 cycles. TCRdb re-analysed the 5' RACE reads in MiXCR, keeping a single row per CDR3 protein. The sample consists of roughly 860,000 distinct CDR3 sequences, under 80% of them appearing once. The specimen sequenced was blood. The receptor source for this set is a man aged 30-40 years in good health.

This sequence joins TRBV2 and TRBJ1-1; weak D call: TRBD1 (6 bases). The germline V gene encodes CDR1 SNHLY and CDR2 FYNNEI. V shed 2 bases and J shed 13 bases, with 8 bases lying between them. CDR3 length equals 10 residues. CDR3 loop: CASSERQVFF. CDR3 nucleotide sequence: TGTGCCAGCAGTGAAAGACAGGTTTTCTTT.

The chain joins TRBV3-1 to TRBJ1-2, with D tentatively TRBD1 (5 bases). Trimming shortened V by 3 bases and J by 0 bases, and 14 bases separated the two germline ends. Germline V gene data show CDR1 as LGHDT and CDR2 as YNNKEL (reference sequence). CDR3 length equals 16 residues. The DNA for the CDR3 is TGTGCCAGCAGCCAGCGTGGACACGGTTCTAACTATGGCTACACCTTC. It encodes CASSQRGHGSNYGYTF.

The chain links TRBV28 to TRBJ1-1; 7 nucleotides align to TRBD1. Trimming took 4 bases from V and 4 from J; bases not matched to a gene: 9. The germline V gene has CDR1 MDHEN and CDR2 SYDVKM. The CDR3 sequence is 15 residues long. CDR3 sequence reads: CASSSLDREGTEAFF. In nucleotides, the CDR3 is TGTGCCAGCAGTTCTCTCGACAGGGAGGGCACTGAAGCTTTCTTT.

This sequence joins TRBV18 and TRBJ2-5; D is uncertain. With the DNA end fitting TRBJ2-7 better, the J assignment may be wrong. The germline V gene has CDR1 KGHSH and CDR2 LQKENI. The CDR3 sequence is 14 residues long. The CDR3 is CASSPDWANYEQYF. The CDR3 DNA reads as TGTGCCAGCTCACCAGACTGGGCAAACTACGAGCAGTACTTC.

The genes are TRBV6-2 or TRBV6-3 and TRBJ1-4, with D possibly being TRBD1 (5 bases). The CDR3 totals 15 residues. V lost 2 bases and J 7 bases, leaving 14 bases between the germline ends. The germline V gene encodes CDR1 MNHEY and CDR2 SVGEGT. CDR3 in amino acids: CASSYGGTEVEKLFF. The DNA for the CDR3 is TGTGCCAGCAGTTACGGCGGGACCGAGGTTGAAAAACTGTTTTTT.

The sample holds a few counts of this clonotype. This chain joins TRBV24-1 and TRBJ2-5, with D hard to call. The V and J ends lost 7 bases and 4 bases respectively, with 6 bases between them. CDR3 length: 11 amino acids. The germline gives CDR1 KGHDR, CDR2 SFDVKD. CDR3 protein: CATSDLETQYF. The CDR3 DNA follows: TGTGCCACCAGCGACCTAGAGACCCAGTACTTC.

The chain uses TRBV29-1 and TRBJ2-1; 8 nucleotides line up with TRBD2. After removal of 7 bases from V and 0 bases from J, the junction contained 5 bases not matched to a gene. The CDR3 contains 14 residues. Germline CDR1 and CDR2: SQVTM and ANQGSEA. The CDR3 nucleotides are TGCAGCGCGGACGGGGGGGGCTCCTACAATGAGCAGTTCTTC. This sequence encodes CSADGGGSYNEQFF.

J is TRBJ2-4 and V is TRBV12-5; either TRBD1 or TRBD2 may supply D (5 bases each). The ends were cut back, 3 bases at V and 0 bases at J, with 15 bases in the middle. The germline CDR1 and CDR2 sequences are LGHNT and FRNRAP. CDR3 length equals 17 residues. The CDR3 here is CASGFAGTHLAKNIQYF. As DNA, the CDR3 is TGTGCTAGTGGTTTCGCCGGGACCCACTTAGCCAAAAACATTCAGTACTTC. The complete variable domain, with remaining parts taken from reference TRBV12-5 and TRBJ2-4, reads DARVTQTPRHKVTEMGQEVTMRCQPILGHNTVFWYRQTMMQGLELLAYFRNRAPLDDSGMPKDRFSAEMPDATLATLKIQPSEPRDSAVYFCASGFAGTHLAKNIQYFGAGTRLSVL.

The gene calls are TRBV20-1 and TRBJ1-4; the match to TRBD1 covers 7 bases. CDR1 DFQATT and CDR2 SNEGSKA come from the germline V gene (reference sequence). This CDR3 contains 12 residues. V lost 8 bases, J lost 4 bases, and 4 bases stayed unmatched. In nucleotides, the CDR3 is TGCAGTTCAAGACAGGGTAATGAAAAACTGTTTTTT. Translated, it gives CSSRQGNEKLFF.

As for this clonotype: A much larger clone sits a single nucleotide away, making a read error possible. The chain carries TRBV3-1 and TRBJ2-1, with D unclear. Germline CDR1 reads LGHDT; CDR2 reads YNNKEL (reference sequence). This CDR3 contains 14 residues. Trimming took 1 base from V and 13 from J, leaving 17 bases between them. The CDR3 spells CASSQGSEQETQFF. The CDR3, as DNA: TGTGCCAGCAGCCAAGGGTCGGAGCAAGAGACCCAGTTCTTC.

V is TRBV7-9 and J is TRBJ2-5, with D perhaps matching TRBD2 (5 bases). V was trimmed by 5 bases and J by 11 bases, leaving 24 bases between them. The CDR3 length is 15 residues. CDR1 is SEHNR and CDR2 is FQNEAQ in the germline V gene (reference sequence). CDR3 DNA sequence: TGTGCCAGCAGCGTAGGAATTCGGGCTGCCTGGGAGCAGTACTTC. Protein product: CASSVGIRAAWEQYF.

The chain combines TRBV2 with TRBJ2-7, with D unclear. Germline lookup yields CDR1 SNHLY and CDR2 FYNNEI. The germline V and J ends were trimmed by 1 base and 2 bases, with 9 bases remaining between them. The CDR3 spans 14 residues. The CDR3 coding sequence is TGTGCCAGCAGTGAAGTGTTATGGGCCTACGAGCAGTACTTC. Protein sequence: CASSEVLWAYEQYF.

This chain joins TRBV20-1 and TRBJ1-1; D not resolved. Germline lookup yields CDR1 DFQATT and CDR2 SNEGSKA (reference sequence). Deletions cut 6 bases from V and 2 bases from J, with 13 bases between. The CDR3 has 13 amino acids. The CDR3 loop is CSATERANTEAFF. The CDR3 DNA is TGCAGTGCAACGGAGAGGGCAAACACTGAAGCTTTCTTT.

The chain employs TRBV20-1 and TRBJ1-6; the D is unclear. Germline V gene lookup returns CDR1 DFQATT and CDR2 SNEGSKA (reference sequence). Deletions cut 4 bases from V and 7 bases from J, with 11 bases between. This CDR3 region has 13 residues. The CDR3 DNA reads as TGCAGTGCTATACGGGCACGGAATTCACCCCTCCACTTT. Translated, it gives CSAIRARNSPLHF.

The chain has TRBV29-1 and TRBJ2-6, with D possibly TRBD1 on 7 matching bases. The germline CDR1 and CDR2 sequences are SQVTM and ANQGSEA. CDR3 length: 15 amino acids. Trimming pared 7 bases from V and 0 bases from J, leaving 13 bases between. CDR3 amino acids: CSGGTVSSGANVLTF. CDR3 sequence (DNA): TGCAGCGGCGGGACAGTAAGCTCTGGGGCCAACGTCCTGACTTTC.

The rearrangement uses TRBV7-3 and TRBJ1-1; D remains unclear. The V and J ends lost 3 bases and 0 bases respectively, with 8 bases between them. The CDR3 length is 14 residues. Germline V gives CDR1 SGHTA, CDR2 FQGTGA. The DNA of the CDR3 is TGTGCCAGCAGCTTGCACAGCCTGAACACTGAAGCTTTCTTT. It yields the protein CASSLHSLNTEAFF.

This chain uses TRBV12-3 or TRBV12-4 with TRBJ2-1, with 8 positions matching TRBD1. The CDR3 is 15 amino acids. J was trimmed by 11 bases and V by 5 bases; bases with no gene match: 14. CDR3 region: CASSLGQGLGRKQFF. The CDR3 DNA reads TGTGCCAGCAGTCTCGGACAGGGTCTTGGTCGGAAGCAGTTCTTC.

CDR3 amino acids: CAIDTSGQGYYGYTF. In nucleotides, the CDR3 is TGTGCCATCGACACTTCCGGACAGGGTTACTATGGCTACACCTTC. This chain links TRBV10-3 with TRBJ1-2; 8 bases fit TRBD1. Germline assignment: CDR1 ENHRY and CDR2 SYGVKD. CDR3 length equals 15 residues. Germline trimming cut 8 bases from V and 3 bases from J; bases unmatched to any gene: 11.

The V and J genes are TRBV6-5 and TRBJ2-4; 7 bases are shared with TRBD2. V lost 7 bases to trimming and J lost 6 bases; unmatched junction nucleotides: 9. The CDR3 runs to 14 residues. Germline CDR1 MNHEY, CDR2 SVGAGI. The CDR3 bases are TGTGCCAGCACGCACCAGCGGGGTGCAAACATTCAGTACTTC. Protein sequence: CASTHQRGANIQYF.

The genes are TRBV10-3 and TRBJ1-5; D uncertain. The germline V gene has CDR1 ENHRY and CDR2 SYGVKD. Trimming stripped 3 bases from V and 6 bases from J, with 15 bases between. CDR3 length equals 15 residues. CDR3: CAISEAGEGSQPQHF. The CDR3, as DNA: TGTGCCATCAGTGAAGCGGGTGAAGGGAGTCAGCCCCAGCATTTT.

The chain carries TRBV29-1 and TRBJ2-2; D is possibly TRBD1 (5 bases). CDR1 and CDR2 (germline): SQVTM, ANQGSEA. V was trimmed by 0 bases and J by 7 bases, leaving 9 bases between them. This CDR3 contains 13 residues. The CDR3 reads CSVEDGQGGELFF. The CDR3 region has the DNA TGCAGCGTTGAAGATGGGCAGGGCGGGGAGCTGTTTTTT.

The chain recombines TRBV7-8 with TRBJ1-6, with 9 bases lining up with TRBD1. The CDR3 covers 16 residues. V trimming: 0 bases; J trimming: 6 bases; junction bases outside the gene matches: 3. Germline values: CDR1 SGHVS, CDR2 FQNEAQ. CDR3 nucleotide sequence: TGTGCCAGCAGCTTAGCGGGACAGGGCGGTAATTCACCCCTCCACTTT. Translation: CASSLAGQGGNSPLHF.

This clonotype was observed a handful of times. CDR3 nucleotide sequence: TGTGCCAGCGGGAGGCCAGTAAGCTCCTACGAGCAGTACTTC. Amino acid sequence: CASGRPVSSYEQYF. The V call is TRBV7-2, the J call TRBJ2-7; D is possibly TRBD2 (6 bases). This CDR3 is built from 14 residues. Germline lookup yields CDR1 SGHTA and CDR2 FQGNSA. The ends were cut back, 8 bases at V and 0 bases at J, with 14 bases in the middle.

The chain carries TRBV20-1 and TRBJ2-5; tentatively, D is TRBD1 or TRBD2 (5 bases each). The CDR3 length is 16 residues. Germline assignment: CDR1 DFQATT and CDR2 SNEGSKA (reference sequence). V gave up 3 bases and J gave up 3 bases, with 20 bases separating them. CDR3 bases: TGCAGTGCTAGCCCCGTGGGACCTCGAGAGGAAGAGACCCAGTACTTC. This gives the protein CSASPVGPREEETQYF.

The chain employs TRBV2 and TRBJ2-7; 8 bases are a match to TRBD2. Per the germline V gene, CDR1 is SNHLY and CDR2 is FYNNEI. After removal of 7 bases from V and 0 bases from J, the junction contained 5 bases not matched to a gene. The CDR3 sequence is 14 residues long. CDR3 sequence (DNA): TGTGCCAGCATCGGAAGCGGGGGCTCCTACGAGCAGTACTTC. Translating it yields CASIGSGGSYEQYF.

J is TRBJ1-4 and V is TRBV20-1, with 7 nucleotides matching TRBD1. V dropped 2 bases and J dropped 8; count of bases not matched to a gene: 11. Germline V CDR1 and CDR2: DFQATT, SNEGSKA (reference sequence). This CDR3 region has 15 residues. CDR3 amino acids: CSARPLRGAVEKLFF. CDR3 in DNA: TGCAGTGCTAGACCTCTCAGGGGGGCGGTAGAAAAACTGTTTTTT.

This clonotype was seen many times. The V gene is TRBV7-2, the J gene TRBJ2-1, with D unclear. This CDR3 spans 13 amino acids. V was clipped by 5 bases and J by 0 bases, with 5 bases between them. Germline assignment: CDR1 SGHTA and CDR2 FQGNSA. The CDR3 reads CASSPSSYNEQFF. In DNA, the CDR3 is TGTGCCAGCAGCCCTAGCTCCTACAATGAGCAGTTCTTC.